This T cell receptor beta chain was retrieved from a study of pediatric ulcerative colitis. Findings of the study overall: Blood-rectal clonal overlap within each person was significantly higher in ulcerative colitis patients than controls. All ulcerative colitis patients, but no controls, carried two rectal clonotypes. Repertoires came from total lymphocyte DNA, so rare subsets like regulatory T cells may be missed.

Each sample received Survey-level depth of up to 500,000 reads. Profiling relied on immunoSEQ multiplex PCR, and the TCRdb table lists in-frame clones only, not all of them. The sample has 30,000 to 35,000 clones; 81% are singletons. About this clone: Its cognate antigen is unknown.

The CDR3 is made up of 15 amino acids. In germline, CDR1 is SGHTS, CDR2 YDEGEE. The V end lost 1 base, the J end lost 4 bases, and 12 bases lay between the germline ends. During colonoscopy, one to two rectal pinch biopsies were collected. Sequenced input: gut tissue. This TCR was sampled from a boy between 5 and 17 years old with mild ulcerative colitis. This chain links TRBV5-8 with TRBJ1-3; D remains unclear. As DNA, the CDR3 is TGTGCCAGCAGCTTGACAGCTTCGGCGGGAAACACCATATATTTT. This translates into CASSLTASAGNTIYF.